The 32 T cell receptor beta chains below come from one sample, sequenced in a study of identical twins. TCRdb fed the 5' RACE reads into MiXCR, producing one record per CDR3 protein. This sample has 210,000 or so distinct CDR3 sequences, with around 15% found just once. The data also belong to a second study, concerning T cells expressing NK-cell markers.

The sample was CD8+ T cells sorted from blood. The receptors come from a woman under 30 in good health.

This clonotype came up a few times. This chain links TRBV7-8 with TRBJ2-7, with 13 nucleotides matching TRBD2. Germline CDR1 is SGHVS and CDR2 is FQNEAQ. The CDR3 is made up of 15 amino acids. J lost 7 bases, V lost 6 bases, and 9 bases had no gene match. CDR3 sequence reads: CASRPRTSGSLEQYF. The CDR3 DNA reads as TGTGCCAGCAGACCCCGGACTAGCGGGAGTCTTGAGCAGTACTTC.

This sequence joins TRBV10-2 and TRBJ2-1; D unresolved. With 6 bases removed from V and 6 bases from J, the gap between germline ends came to 6 bases. CDR1 and CDR2 from the germline V gene are WSHSY and SAAADI. There are 11 residues in the CDR3. The CDR3 DNA is TGCGCCAGCAGCTATATCAATGAGCAGTTCTTC. Translated, it gives CASSYINEQFF.

This clonotype was seen ten or more times. The chain has TRBV16 and TRBJ2-3; possible D gene TRBD1, 6 bases. Germline V gene lookup returns CDR1 KGHSY and CDR2 FQNENV. The CDR3 covers 13 residues. Trimming pared 2 bases from V and 4 bases from J, leaving 7 bases between. The CDR3 loop is CASSQRQADTQYF. Written as DNA, the CDR3 is TGTGCCAGCAGCCAACGACAGGCAGATACGCAGTATTTT.

There are a few counts of this clonotype. The chain couples TRBV13 to TRBJ1-2; D ambiguous. The CDR3 totals 13 residues. Germline V CDR1 and CDR2: PRHDT, FYEKMQ (reference sequence). The V end was cut by 2 bases, the J end by 7 bases, with 11 bases between. CDR3 sequence reads: CASSLTREAGYTF. The CDR3 nucleotides read TGTGCCAGCAGCTTAACGAGGGAGGCTGGCTACACCTTC.

V gene TRBV5-1 combines with J gene TRBJ1-4; maybe TRBD1 (6 bases). Trimming left V 3 bases short and J 0 bases short, with 18 bases between. This CDR3 spans 18 amino acids. The V gene's germline CDR1 is SGHRS and CDR2 YFSETQ. CDR3 protein: CASSSGIKGVATNEKLFF. The CDR3 nucleotides read TGCGCCAGCAGCTCCGGGATTAAGGGGGTCGCAACTAATGAAAAACTGTTTTTT. The complete variable domain, with remaining parts taken from reference TRBV5-1 and TRBJ1-4, reads KAGVTQTPRYLIKTRGQQVTLSCSPISGHRSVSWYQQTPGQGLQFLFEYFSETQRNKGNFPGRFSGRQFSNSRSEMNVSTLELGDSALYLCASSSGIKGVATNEKLFFGSGTQLSVL.

This chain joins TRBV7-3 and TRBJ2-1; TRBD2 matches 9 bases. This CDR3 comprises 16 residues. Trimming took 4 bases from V and 2 from J; bases not matched to a gene: 6. The germline V gene encodes CDR1 SGHTA and CDR2 FQGTGA. The CDR3 DNA is TGTGCCAGCAGCTCTCGAGAGCGGGGGGCCTACAATGAGCAGTTCTTC. It encodes CASSSRERGAYNEQFF.

The genes are TRBV27 and TRBJ2-5, with 8 bases matching TRBD2. The trim removed 6 bases at V and 3 bases at J, leaving 0 bases unmatched. Per germline, CDR1 MNHEY and CDR2 SMNVEV (reference sequence). CDR3 length equals 12 residues. CDR3 bases: TGTGCCAGCAGGGGACTAGAAGAGACCCAGTACTTC. It codes for CASRGLEETQYF.

V gene TRBV29-1 combines with J gene TRBJ1-1, with 8 nucleotides matching TRBD1. Trimming took 6 bases from V and 4 from J; bases not matched to a gene: 7. Germline loops: CDR1 SQVTM, CDR2 ANQGSEA. The CDR3 spans 13 residues. In DNA, the CDR3 is TGCAGCGTCGTTCCCCAGGGGGCCACTGAAGCTTTCTTT. It is translated as CSVVPQGATEAFF.

This clonotype turned up a few times. This rearrangement joins TRBV6-5 to TRBJ2-5; weak D call: TRBD2 (5 bases). CDR3 length equals 13 residues. Trimming removed 2 bases from V and 6 bases from J, with 10 bases in between. Germline values: CDR1 MNHEY, CDR2 SVGAGI. DNA for the CDR3: TGTGCCAGCAGTTACCCTCCGGGGAAGACCCAGTACTTC. Its translation is CASSYPPGKTQYF.

This clonotype was found a few times. The V gene is TRBV25-1, the J gene TRBJ1-2; weak D call: TRBD1 (6 bases). Germline lookup yields CDR1 MGHDK and CDR2 SYGVNS. Trimming took 5 bases from V and 3 from J, leaving 16 bases between them. The CDR3 is 15 amino acids. CDR3 region: CASSLEDSLYYGYTF. CDR3 DNA: TGTGCCAGCAGTCTCGAGGACAGCCTTTACTATGGCTACACCTTC.

In its sample, this clonotype was seen many times. V gene TRBV5-1 combines with J gene TRBJ1-1, with 8 bases identical to TRBD1. V lost 0 bases and J lost 3; bases outside the gene matches: 4. Looked up from germline, CDR1 is SGHRS and CDR2 is YFSETQ. The CDR3 runs to 15 residues. CDR3 nucleotides: TGCGCCAGCAGCTTGGCCCAGGGGGCGGACACTGAAGCTTTCTTT. Amino acids: CASSLAQGADTEAFF.

This clonotype was picked up a small number of times. This rearrangement joins TRBV29-1 to TRBJ2-1, with 11 bases fitting TRBD1. Germline CDR1 and CDR2: SQVTM and ANQGSEA. The V and J ends lost 6 bases and 8 bases, in that order; junction bases with no gene match: 6. The length of the CDR3 is 13 residues. The CDR3 reads CSVPGQGGHEQFF. Written as DNA, the CDR3 is TGCAGCGTCCCGGGACAGGGGGGCCATGAGCAGTTCTTC.

The table lists this clonotype with a few counts. The chain links TRBV11-2 to TRBJ2-4; 10 bases fit TRBD2. The ends lost 3 bases at V and 2 bases at J; junction bases unmatched: 22. The CDR3 runs 22 residues. CDR1 SGHAT and CDR2 FQNNGV come from the germline V gene. The CDR3 nucleotides read TGTGCCAGCAGCTTTGAGTGCGGGTGTCGGTTAGCGGGGGGAAACACCAAAAACATTCAGTACTTC. As protein: CASSFECGCRLAGGNTKNIQYF.

The chain has TRBV11-2 and TRBJ2-7; D is unclear. Germline V gene lookup returns CDR1 SGHAT and CDR2 FQNNGV. V was pared by 1 base and J by 2 bases, with 12 bases between. This CDR3 has 15 residues. The CDR3 protein is CASSLGRLPTYEQYF. The DNA for the CDR3 is TGTGCCAGCAGCTTAGGTCGTCTACCTACCTACGAGCAGTACTTC.

The gene calls are TRBV5-1 and TRBJ1-3; D is uncertain. CDR1 is SGHRS, CDR2 YFSETQ, per germline. The CDR3 spans 13 residues. Trimming took off 0 bases at V and 4 bases at J, with 5 bases between the two ends. The CDR3 DNA reads TGCGCCAGCAGCTTGGGCAAGGGAAACACCATATATTTT. Translation: CASSLGKGNTIYF.

This clonotype was seen a few times. The gene calls are TRBV11-2 and TRBJ2-1, with D perhaps TRBD1 or TRBD2 (5 bases each). CDR3 length: 15 residues. V was trimmed by 6 bases and J by 8 bases, leaving 20 bases between them. CDR1 and CDR2 (germline): SGHAT, FQNNGV. CDR3 in amino acids: CASSYRDHQGDEQFF. DNA for the CDR3: TGTGCCAGCAGTTACCGGGACCACCAGGGTGATGAGCAGTTCTTC.

This clonotype has a count of ten or more. This sequence joins TRBV12-3 or TRBV12-4 and TRBJ1-3, with D hard to call. Trimming cost V 6 bases and J 4 bases, with 7 bases left between them. The CDR3 consists of 12 residues. CDR3 amino acids: CASSPGGNTIYF. Written as DNA, the CDR3 is TGTGCCAGCAGCCCCGGGGGAAACACCATATATTTT.

V gene TRBV12-5 combines with J gene TRBJ2-1; TRBD2 matches 10 bases. V lost 2 bases and J lost 1; bases outside the gene matches: 8. In germline, CDR1 is LGHNT, CDR2 FRNRAP. This CDR3 is built from 18 residues. The CDR3 nucleotides are TGTGCTAGTGGTTTGTGGCTAGCGGGGGCCTTATCCTACAATGAGCAGTTCTTC. Translation gives CASGLWLAGALSYNEQFF.

The chain couples TRBV5-6 to TRBJ2-2, with D perhaps matching TRBD1 (6 bases). Deletions cut 0 bases from V and 5 bases from J, with 8 bases between. The CDR3 is made up of 14 amino acids. Germline V CDR1 and CDR2: SGHDT, YYEEEE. The CDR3 here is CASSLGQGTGELFF. The CDR3 region has the DNA TGTGCCAGCAGCTTGGGGCAGGGGACCGGGGAGCTGTTTTTT.

This chain links TRBV28 with TRBJ2-5; D is possibly TRBD1 (6 bases). The CDR3 totals 13 residues. CDR1 is MDHEN, CDR2 SYDVKM, per germline. The V end was cut by 8 bases, the J end by 3 bases, with 13 bases between. The CDR3 nucleotides read TGTGCCAGCGAAGGGGACACAGAAGAGACCCAGTACTTC. This codes for CASEGDTEETQYF. Together with reference TRBV28 and TRBJ2-5, the CDR3 gives the full variable domain: DVKVTQSSRYLVKRTGEKVFLECVQDMDHENMFWYRQDPGLGLRLIYFSYDVKMKEKGDIPEGYSVSREKKERFSLILESASTNQTSMYLCASEGDTEETQYFGPGTRLLVL.

The J gene is TRBJ1-1, the V gene TRBV18, with TRBD1 as a possible D gene (5 bases). The CDR3 contains 15 residues. Trimming removed 2 bases from V and 0 bases from J, with 10 bases in between. CDR1 KGHSH and CDR2 LQKENI come from the germline V gene. The CDR3 DNA is TGTGCCAGCTCACCAGAGGACAAGATGAACACTGAAGCTTTCTTT. Amino acids: CASSPEDKMNTEAFF. Looking up the rest from reference TRBV18 and TRBJ1-1 gives the full variable domain: NAGVMQNPRHLVRRRGQEARLRCSPMKGHSHVYWYRQLPEEGLKFMVYLQKENIIDESGMPKERFSAEFPKEGPSILRIQQVVRGDSAAYFCASSPEDKMNTEAFFGQGTRLTVV.

The CDR3 loop is CATRGGADNEQFF. The CDR3 region has the DNA TGTGCCACACGGGGGGGGGCCGACAATGAGCAGTTCTTC. The V call is TRBV10-3, the J call TRBJ2-1; 8 nucleotides align to TRBD2. Trimming at V came to 10 bases and at J to 5 bases, leaving 7 bases not matched to a gene. CDR1 and CDR2 from the germline V gene are ENHRY and SYGVKD. CDR3 length: 13 residues.

J is TRBJ2-7 and V is TRBV7-9; 10 nucleotides match TRBD1. CDR3 size: 15 residues. V was clipped by 11 bases and J by 3 bases; unmatched bases: 13. Per germline, CDR1 SEHNR and CDR2 FQNEAQ (reference sequence). The CDR3: CACQRPGQGSYEQYF. CDR3 bases: TGTGCCTGCCAACGCCCGGGACAGGGGAGCTACGAGCAGTACTTC.

This clonotype has more than one count but fewer than ten. This chain joins TRBV29-1 and TRBJ2-1, with 10 bases matching TRBD1. This CDR3 comprises 16 residues. Germline-derived CDR1 and CDR2 are SQVTM and ANQGSEA. V was clipped by 3 bases and J by 6 bases; unmatched bases: 11. The chain's CDR3 is CSVDWDRGFGANEQFF. The CDR3 bases are TGCAGCGTTGACTGGGACAGGGGTTTTGGGGCCAATGAGCAGTTCTTC.

This sequence joins TRBV30 and TRBJ1-1; D possibly corresponds to TRBD1 (5 bases). The CDR3 loop spans 12 amino acids. In germline, CDR1 is GTSNPN, CDR2 SVGIG (reference sequence). V was clipped by 0 bases and J by 10 bases, with 12 bases between them. The CDR3 loop reads CAWSVRGLGAFF. In DNA, the CDR3 is TGTGCCTGGAGTGTACGGGGGTTAGGAGCTTTCTTT.

The chain couples TRBV6-1 to TRBJ2-2; 7 bases are a match to TRBD2. CDR1 and CDR2 (germline): MNHNS, SASEGT. The CDR3 spans 16 residues. V lost 6 bases and J lost 1; bases outside the gene matches: 8. The CDR3 here is CASSDKRGLNTGELFF. CDR3 sequence (DNA): TGTGCCAGCAGCGACAAGCGGGGCCTGAACACCGGGGAGCTGTTTTTT.

There are a few counts of this clonotype. The chain has TRBV29-1 and TRBJ2-1; the D is unclear. Trimming pared 8 bases from V and 7 bases from J, leaving 18 bases between. Looked up from germline, CDR1 is SQVTM and CDR2 is ANQGSEA. The CDR3 contains 13 residues. CDR3 sequence reads: CSIPGLVGNEQFF. The CDR3 coding sequence is TGCAGCATCCCGGGTCTAGTCGGGAATGAGCAGTTCTTC.

At least ten counts were recorded for this clonotype. The chain links TRBV24-1 to TRBJ2-1; D possibly matches TRBD1 or TRBD2 (6 bases each). The germline CDR1 and CDR2 sequences are KGHDR and SFDVKD. CDR3 length: 11 amino acids. V dropped 5 bases and J dropped 9 bases, with 7 bases sitting between them. The CDR3 DNA sequence: TGTGCCACCAGTGCGGGGGCTGAGCAGTTCTTC. Translating it yields CATSAGAEQFF.

This clonotype was observed at least ten times. CDR3 loop: CASSYTGAGELFF. CDR3 in DNA: TGTGCCAGCAGTTACACGGGGGCCGGGGAGCTGTTTTTT. This chain uses TRBV6-5 with TRBJ2-2; tentative D call: TRBD2 (6 bases). Germline values: CDR1 MNHEY, CDR2 SVGAGI. CDR3 size: 13 residues. V lost 2 bases and J 6 bases, leaving 7 bases between the germline ends.

This clonotype was counted only a few times. The chain is built from TRBV5-1 and TRBJ1-1; 7 nucleotides match TRBD1. CDR3 length: 14 amino acids. CDR1 and CDR2 from the germline V gene are SGHRS and YFSETQ. Trimming at V came to 3 bases and at J to 3 bases, leaving 5 bases not matched to a gene. CDR3 region: CASSYRGGDTEAFF. DNA of the CDR3: TGCGCCAGCAGCTACAGGGGTGGGGACACTGAAGCTTTCTTT.

Only a few counts were recorded for this clonotype. The chain carries TRBV29-1 and TRBJ2-7; possible D gene TRBD1, 6 bases. Trimming removed 7 bases from V and 0 bases from J, with 16 bases in between. The CDR3 loop spans 14 amino acids. Looked up from germline, CDR1 is SQVTM and CDR2 is ANQGSEA. CDR3 in amino acids: CSARDTESSYEQYF. CDR3 coding DNA: TGCAGCGCCCGGGACACCGAGAGCTCCTACGAGCAGTACTTC.

This clonotype was seen only a few times. This chain uses TRBV12-5 with TRBJ1-1, with D hard to call. Germline CDR1 reads LGHNT; CDR2 reads FRNRAP. V lost 7 bases to trimming and J lost 5 bases, with 8 bases between them. The CDR3 length is 11 residues. CDR3 region: CASAPRTEAFF. The CDR3 DNA follows: TGTGCTAGTGCCCCGAGGACTGAAGCTTTCTTT.